This is a list of T cell receptor beta chains from one sample in a study of blood T cells in healthy people across ages. A single record per CDR3 protein comes from TCRdb applying MiXCR to the 5' RACE reads. The data show hundreds of thousands of distinct CDR3 sequences, with just over 55% seen just once and around a quarter held by the top ten. Sequencing was performed on blood. These receptors all stem from a man aged 35-49 years in good health. The CDR3 runs from the conserved cysteine through the conserved F or W. A D gene is named only where the DNA matches it firmly. Size is omitted from some rows. Given values are once, few, many or a class for expanded clones.

clone_size j_call d_call v_call cdr3_nt cdr3_aa
- TRBJ2-7 - TRBV27 TGTGCCAGCAGTTTTGTTTTTTCGGAGGGGCCCTCCTACGAGCAGTACTTC CASSFVFSEGPSYEQYF
- TRBJ1-2 TRBD1 TRBV6-6 TGTGCCAGCAGAAATGGACAGGGGGCCTATGGCTACACCTTC CASRNGQGAYGYTF
- TRBJ2-3 TRBD2 TRBV6-2/TRBV6-3 TGTGCCAGCAGTTACGGTTGGACTAGCGGCACAGATACGCAGTATTTT CASSYGWTSGTDTQYF
- TRBJ2-5 - TRBV27 TGTGCCAGCAGCAAAGTGCAGGCCCCATCACAAGAGACCCAGTACTTC CASSKVQAPSQETQYF
- TRBJ2-7 - TRBV4-2 TGTGCCAGCAGCCAAGTACGCGGAACGTCCGGTCGAGGCGAGCAGTACTTC CASSQVRGTSGRGEQYF
- TRBJ2-3 - TRBV5-4 TGTGCCAGCAGCTCCTCGTCTAGCGGCACAGATACGCAGTATTTT CASSSSSSGTDTQYF
- TRBJ2-1 TRBD2 TRBV27 TGTGCCAGCAGTTTATTCGCGGGGGAGCGGTTCTTC CASSLFAGERFF
- TRBJ2-7 - TRBV7-2 TGTGCCAGCACCCGAAACACTGGCTCCTACGAGCAGTACTTC CASTRNTGSYEQYF
- TRBJ1-1 TRBD1 TRBV7-2 TGTGCCAGCAGCTTAGAACAAGGGGGCGCCGGCACTGAAGCTTTCTTT CASSLEQGGAGTEAFF
- TRBJ2-1 - TRBV7-9 TGTGCCAGCAGCCCCGTTCGCGGGAAGCTAGGGGAGCAGTTCTTC CASSPVRGKLGEQFF
- TRBJ1-1 - TRBV3-1 TGTGCCAGCAGCCAAGACGTAGGGTTGGGCACTGAAGCTTTCTTT CASSQDVGLGTEAFF
- TRBJ2-3 - TRBV12-3/TRBV12-4 TGTGCCAGCAGTACCGGGCGGACAGATGCGCAGTATTTT CASSTGRTDAQYF
- TRBJ2-5 TRBD2 TRBV2 TGTGCCACCCAGCTAGCGGCCAAAGAGACCCAGTACTTC CATQLAAKETQYF
once TRBJ2-2 - TRBV20-1 TGCAGTGCTAGGAGGGGTCGGGAGTCCGGGGAGCTGTTTTTT CSARRGRESGELFF
- TRBJ2-3 TRBD2 TRBV7-6 TGTGCCAGCAGCCCGACTAGCGGGGGGTACACAGATACGCAGTATTTT CASSPTSGGYTDTQYF
- TRBJ2-7 - TRBV6-2/TRBV6-3 TGTGCCAGCAGTTACGCTGGACGGTCCTACGAGCAGTACTTC CASSYAGRSYEQYF
- TRBJ2-7 - TRBV28 TGTGCCAGCAGTTTCCCAGGGATATCCTACGAGCAGTACTTC CASSFPGISYEQYF
- TRBJ1-2 TRBD1 TRBV29-1 TGCAGCGTTGGGACAGGGGGTACTGGCTACACCTTC CSVGTGGTGYTF
- TRBJ2-7 - TRBV6-2/TRBV6-3 TGTGCCAGCAGTTTCGGGATTGGGGCCCAGTACTTC CASSFGIGAQYF
- TRBJ2-7 - TRBV10-3 TGTGCCATCAGGGGGACTGGATACGAGCAGTACTTC CAIRGTGYEQYF
few TRBJ2-1 TRBD1 TRBV7-2 TGTGCCAGCAGCCCGCGGGACAGGGGACGGCAGTTCTTC CASSPRDRGRQFF
- TRBJ1-1 TRBD1 TRBV27 TGTGCCAGCAGGGTTCGACAGGGTATCCTAAAAGCTTTCTTT CASRVRQGILKAFF
few TRBJ2-5 - TRBV27 TGTGCCAGCAGTTTATCGGGGGCTCTAGCGGAAGAGACCCAGTACTTC CASSLSGALAEETQYF
few TRBJ1-2 - TRBV7-2 TGTGCCAGCACCACTCGTCGGGGATACGACTACACCTTC CASTTRRGYDYTF
- TRBJ2-3 - TRBV21-1 TGTGCCAGCAGCAAAGCACACAGGGGACGCACAGATACGCAGTATTTT CASSKAHRGRTDTQYF
- TRBJ1-2 - TRBV20-1 TGCAGTGCTAGCGAGAATCGGGACTATGGCTACACCTTC CSASENRDYGYTF
few TRBJ1-1 - TRBV12-3/TRBV12-4 TGTGCCAGCAGTCAGTCTTACACTGAAGCTTTCTTT CASSQSYTEAFF
- TRBJ2-5 - TRBV27 TGTGCCAGCAGTCTCCGAGGTTCCCCGGCCCAGTACTTC CASSLRGSPAQYF
few TRBJ2-3 - TRBV15 TGTGCCACCAGCAGAGATCTCAAAGGCAGAAGCACAGATACGCAGTATTTT CATSRDLKGRSTDTQYF
- TRBJ2-1 TRBD2 TRBV27 TGTGCCAGCAGTCCCGGGGGGGGAAAAACCTACAATGAGCAGTTCTTC CASSPGGGKTYNEQFF
few TRBJ2-5 - TRBV29-1 TGCAGCGTTGGATTCCAAGAGACCCAGTACTTC CSVGFQETQYF
few TRBJ2-7 - TRBV4-2 TGTGCCAGCAGCCAAGAACAGGGAAGGACCTACGAGCAGTACTTC CASSQEQGRTYEQYF
- TRBJ1-3 TRBD1 TRBV6-5 TGTGCCAGCAGTTACGCCGGGACAGGGGCTGTGGGAAACACCATATATTTT CASSYAGTGAVGNTIYF
- TRBJ1-2 - TRBV6-1 TGTGCCAGCAGTGAAAGGCGAACAAACCATGGCTACACCTTC CASSERRTNHGYTF
few TRBJ2-7 - TRBV10-3 TGTGCCATCAGTGGGCAGGATACCTACGAGCAGTACTTC CAISGQDTYEQYF
- TRBJ2-7 - TRBV28 TGTGCCAGCAGTTTGCCCGACGGCGGGATGAACGAGCAGTACTTC CASSLPDGGMNEQYF
- TRBJ2-5 - TRBV29-1 TGCAGCGCCCTAGGTACGGGGGACACCGAAGAGACCCAGTACTTC CSALGTGDTEETQYF
- TRBJ1-5 - TRBV25-1 TGTGCCAGAGGGACATTAGGAGGTCAGCCCCAGCATTTT CARGTLGGQPQHF